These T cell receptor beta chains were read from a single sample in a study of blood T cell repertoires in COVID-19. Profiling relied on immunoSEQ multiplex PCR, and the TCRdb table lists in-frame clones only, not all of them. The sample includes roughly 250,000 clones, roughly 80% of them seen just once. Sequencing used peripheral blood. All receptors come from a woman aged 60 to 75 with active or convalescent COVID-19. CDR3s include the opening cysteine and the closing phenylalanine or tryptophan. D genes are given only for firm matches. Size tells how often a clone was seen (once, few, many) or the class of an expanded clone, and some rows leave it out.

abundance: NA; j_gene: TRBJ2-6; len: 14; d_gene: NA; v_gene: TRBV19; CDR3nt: TGTGCCAGTAATCAGATCTCTGGGGCCAACGTCCTGACTTTC; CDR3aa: CASNQISGANVLTF
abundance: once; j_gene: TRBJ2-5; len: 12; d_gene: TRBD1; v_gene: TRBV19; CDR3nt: TGTGCCAGTAGCATCGACAGGGGCGCCCAGTACTTC; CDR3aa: CASSIDRGAQYF
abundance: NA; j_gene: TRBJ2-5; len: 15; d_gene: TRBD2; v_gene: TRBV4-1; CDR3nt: TGCGCCAGCAGCGGGGGGGAGACGTCACTTTCGACCCAGTACTTC; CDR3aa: CASSGGETSLSTQYF
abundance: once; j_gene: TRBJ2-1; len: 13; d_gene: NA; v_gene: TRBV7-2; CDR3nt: TGTGCCAGCAGACTCACTCGCCTAGAGGAGCAGTTCTTC; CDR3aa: CASRLTRLEEQFF
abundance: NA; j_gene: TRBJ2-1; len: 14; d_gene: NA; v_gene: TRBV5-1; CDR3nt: TGCGCCAGCAGCCCCGACCTAAATCAGGGGAAGAGGCTCTTC; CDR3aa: CASSPDLNQGKRLF
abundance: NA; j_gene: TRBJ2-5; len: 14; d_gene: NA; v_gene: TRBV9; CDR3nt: TGTGCCAGCAGCGTAGGGCCCACCCAAGAGACCCAGTACTTC; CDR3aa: CASSVGPTQETQYF
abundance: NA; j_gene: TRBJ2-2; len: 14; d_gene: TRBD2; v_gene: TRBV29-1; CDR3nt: TGCAGCGTTCTGGGGAGCGGGATTACCGGGGAGCTGTTTTTT; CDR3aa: CSVLGSGITGELFF
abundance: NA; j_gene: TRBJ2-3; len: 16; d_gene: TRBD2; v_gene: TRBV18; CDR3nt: TGTGCCAGCTCACCGAGGCTAGCGGGAGAAACAGATACGCAGTATTTT; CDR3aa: CASSPRLAGETDTQYF
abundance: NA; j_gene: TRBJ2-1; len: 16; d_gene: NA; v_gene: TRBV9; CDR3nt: TGTGCCAGCAGCGAGCACAGGGCCTCCGGGCACAATGAGCAGTTCTTC; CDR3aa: CASSEHRASGHNEQFF
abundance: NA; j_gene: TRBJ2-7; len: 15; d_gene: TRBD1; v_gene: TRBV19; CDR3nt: TGTGCCAGTAGTACCCACTGGACAGGGGTCTACGAGCAGTACTTC; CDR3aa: CASSTHWTGVYEQYF
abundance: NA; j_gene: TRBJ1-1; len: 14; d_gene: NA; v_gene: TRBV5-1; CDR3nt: TGCGCCAGCAGCTTGGTGGGCAGCTCCACTGAAGCTTTCTTT; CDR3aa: CASSLVGSSTEAFF
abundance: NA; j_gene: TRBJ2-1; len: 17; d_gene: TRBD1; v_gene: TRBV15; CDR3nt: TGTGCCACCAGCGGAAGACAGGGGGAAGACGCCTACAATGAGCAGTTCTTC; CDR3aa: CATSGRQGEDAYNEQFF
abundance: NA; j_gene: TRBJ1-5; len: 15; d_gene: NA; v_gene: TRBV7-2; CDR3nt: TGTGCCAGCAGCTTTGGTCAGGGTAAAGTCCAGCCCCAGCATTTT; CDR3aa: CASSFGQGKVQPQHF
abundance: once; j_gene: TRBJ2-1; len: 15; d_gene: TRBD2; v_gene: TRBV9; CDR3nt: TGTGCCAGCAGCGCTTCTAGCGGGAGTTACAATGAGCAGTTCTTC; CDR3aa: CASSASSGSYNEQFF
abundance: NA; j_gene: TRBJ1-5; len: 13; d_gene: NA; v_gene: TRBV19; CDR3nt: TGTGCCAGTAGTACAGGGGTGGGTCAGCCCCAGCATTTT; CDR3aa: CASSTGVGQPQHF
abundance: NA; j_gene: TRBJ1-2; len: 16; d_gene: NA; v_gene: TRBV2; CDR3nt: TGTGCCAGCAAGCCCCGCGCCAGCGGGACATACGATGGCTACACCTTC; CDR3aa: CASKPRASGTYDGYTF
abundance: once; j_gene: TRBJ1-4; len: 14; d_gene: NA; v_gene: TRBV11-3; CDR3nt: TGTGCCAGCAGCCCCGGGACACCTAATGAAAAACTGTTTTTT; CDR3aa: CASSPGTPNEKLFF
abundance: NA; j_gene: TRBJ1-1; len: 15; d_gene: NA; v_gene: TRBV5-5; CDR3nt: TGTGCCAGCAGCTTGGCCTTGGCCTCGAACACTGAAGCTTTCTTT; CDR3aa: CASSLALASNTEAFF
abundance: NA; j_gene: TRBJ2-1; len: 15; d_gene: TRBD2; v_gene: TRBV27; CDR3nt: TGTGCCAGCAGTTTAGGCGGGAGCTCCTACAATGAGCAGTTCTTC; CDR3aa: CASSLGGSSYNEQFF
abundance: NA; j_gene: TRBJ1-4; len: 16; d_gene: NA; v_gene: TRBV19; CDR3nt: TGTGCCAGTACCCAAGGAGGGAGATTATCTTCAGGAAAACTGTTTTTT; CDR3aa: CASTQGGRLSSGKLFF
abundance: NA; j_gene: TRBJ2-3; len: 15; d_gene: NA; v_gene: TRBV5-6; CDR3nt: TGTGCCAGCAGCAGGGTCAACGGCGGGACAGATACGCAGTATTTT; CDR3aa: CASSRVNGGTDTQYF
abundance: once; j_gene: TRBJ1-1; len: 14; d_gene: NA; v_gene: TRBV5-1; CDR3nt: TGCGCCAGCAGCTTGGCCTTGGGGGCGAGCGAAGCTTTCTTT; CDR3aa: CASSLALGASEAFF
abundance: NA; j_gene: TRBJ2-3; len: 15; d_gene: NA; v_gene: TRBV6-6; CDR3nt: TGTGCCAGCAGTCCGGGGACTCCGCCAGGACTGAAAATTTGGTTT; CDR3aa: CASSPGTPPGLKIWF
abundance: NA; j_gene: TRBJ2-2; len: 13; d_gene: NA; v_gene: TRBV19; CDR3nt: TGTGCCAGTTCGCCGGCGGTCGCCGGGGAGCTGTTTTTT; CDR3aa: CASSPAVAGELFF
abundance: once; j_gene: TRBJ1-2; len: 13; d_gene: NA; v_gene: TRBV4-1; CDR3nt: TGCGCCAGCAGCTCGGGGGGGCTTGGTGGCTACACCTTC; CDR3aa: CASSSGGLGGYTF
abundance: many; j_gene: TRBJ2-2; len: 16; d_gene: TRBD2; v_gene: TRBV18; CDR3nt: TGTGCCAGCTCACCACCGAGCGGGGGGAACACCGGGGAGCTGTTTTTT; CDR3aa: CASSPPSGGNTGELFF
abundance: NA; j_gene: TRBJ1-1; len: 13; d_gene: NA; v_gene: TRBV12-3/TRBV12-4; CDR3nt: TGTGCCAGCAGGCGGGGGGCGAACACTGAAGCTTTCTTT; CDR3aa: CASRRGANTEAFF
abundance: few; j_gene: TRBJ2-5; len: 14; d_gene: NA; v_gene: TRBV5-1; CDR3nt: TGCGCCAGCAGCTTGGGTCTTCTGCGTGAGACCCAGTACTTC; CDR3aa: CASSLGLLRETQYF
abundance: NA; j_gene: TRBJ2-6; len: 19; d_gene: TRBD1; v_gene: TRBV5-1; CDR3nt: TGCGCCAGCAGCTCCCCCGAAGGGACAGGGGGCACTGGGGCCAACGTCCTGACTTTC; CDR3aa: CASSSPEGTGGTGANVLTF
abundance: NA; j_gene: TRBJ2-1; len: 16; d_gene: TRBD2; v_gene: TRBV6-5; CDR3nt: TGTGCCAGCAGTTACTCCGGGACTAGCGGGAGAATGTTTCAGTTCTTC; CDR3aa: CASSYSGTSGRMFQFF
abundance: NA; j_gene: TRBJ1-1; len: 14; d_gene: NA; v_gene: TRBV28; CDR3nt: TGTGCCAGCAGACAGGGTACGGCGAACACTGAAGCTTTCTTT; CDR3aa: CASRQGTANTEAFF
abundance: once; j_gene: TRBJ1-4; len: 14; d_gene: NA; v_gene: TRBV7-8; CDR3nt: TGTGCCAGCAGCTTAGAGACAGACAGTGAAAAACTGTTTTTT; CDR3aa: CASSLETDSEKLFF
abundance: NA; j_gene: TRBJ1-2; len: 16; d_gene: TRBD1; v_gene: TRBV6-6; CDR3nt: TGTGCCAGCAGTTATGTGGGACAGTCCGTCAGCTATGGCTACACCTTC; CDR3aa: CASSYVGQSVSYGYTF
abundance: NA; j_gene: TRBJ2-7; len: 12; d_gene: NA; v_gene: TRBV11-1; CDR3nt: TGTGCCAGCAGCCTAGGTCCCGTCGAGCAGTACTTC; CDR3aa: CASSLGPVEQYF
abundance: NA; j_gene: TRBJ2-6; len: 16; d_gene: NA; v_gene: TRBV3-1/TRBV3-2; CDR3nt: TGTGCCAGCAGCCAAGGACGGGGTCCTGGGGCCAACGTCCTGACTTTC; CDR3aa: CASSQGRGPGANVLTF
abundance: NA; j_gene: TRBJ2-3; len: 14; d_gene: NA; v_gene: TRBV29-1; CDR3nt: TGCAGCGCTACACAGGGTGGTTTGTCAGATACGCAGTATTTT; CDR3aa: CSATQGGLSDTQYF
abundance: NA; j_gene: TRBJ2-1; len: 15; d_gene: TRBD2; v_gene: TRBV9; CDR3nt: TGTGCCAGCAGCGCCGGGACTAGCGATTTCGATGAGCAGTTCTTC; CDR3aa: CASSAGTSDFDEQFF
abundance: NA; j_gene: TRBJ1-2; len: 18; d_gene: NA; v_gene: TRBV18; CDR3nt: TGTGCCAGCTCACCGGTTCTTCGGCAGGGGACTATGATGGGCGGCTACACCTTC; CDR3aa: CASSPVLRQGTMMGGYTF
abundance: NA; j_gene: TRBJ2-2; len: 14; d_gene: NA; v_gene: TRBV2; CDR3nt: TGTGCCAGCAGTGTAGGCAGGGCAACCGGGGAGCTGTTTTTT; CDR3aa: CASSVGRATGELFF
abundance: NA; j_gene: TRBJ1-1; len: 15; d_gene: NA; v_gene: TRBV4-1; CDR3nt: TGCGCCAGCAGCCAAGCAAGCAGGGTAGGAGCTGAAGCTTTCTTT; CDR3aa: CASSQASRVGAEAFF